A single sample is the source of the 28 T cell receptor beta chains below, sequenced in a study of blood T cells in healthy people across ages. A sample-barcoded 5' primer and a J-beta primer mix were used in a second PCR of about 7 to 12 cycles. TCRdb reprocessed the 5' RACE reads with MiXCR, giving one entry per CDR3 protein. The table shows about 1.5 million distinct CDR3 sequences, with about 42% occurring only once. The specimen sequenced was blood. The source of these receptors is a woman younger than 35 in good health.

Remarks on this clonotype: A much larger clone is a single base away; this may be a read error. The rearrangement links TRBV13 to TRBJ2-1; 11 bases are a match to TRBD2. The germline V gene has CDR1 PRHDT and CDR2 FYEKMQ (reference sequence). The CDR3 has 16 residues. With 5 bases clipped from V and 6 bases from J, the junction kept 9 bases outside the gene matches. CDR3: CASSQQTSGICNEQFF. The CDR3 DNA follows: TGTGCCAGCAGCCAGCAGACTAGCGGGATCTGCAATGAGCAGTTCTTC.

The V gene is TRBV29-1, the J gene TRBJ2-7; 12 nucleotides line up with TRBD2. V dropped 7 bases and J dropped 0; count of bases not matched to a gene: 4. Per germline, CDR1 SQVTM and CDR2 ANQGSEA. The CDR3 extends over 14 amino acids. The CDR3 nucleotides are TGCAGCGCCCGGACTAGCGGGGTCTCCTACGAGCAGTACTTC. This translates into CSARTSGVSYEQYF.

The chain joins TRBV4-1 to TRBJ1-2; D remains unclear. The ends were cut back, 3 bases at V and 4 bases at J, with 12 bases in the middle. CDR1 and CDR2 from the germline V gene are MGHRA and YSYEKL. CDR3 size: 14 residues. The CDR3 nucleotides are TGCGCCAGCAGCCACGCCGAACAATCCTATGGCTACACCTTC. Amino acids: CASSHAEQSYGYTF.

This clonotype was recorded a few times. V gene TRBV7-2 combines with J gene TRBJ2-4, with unresolved D. The ends were cut back, 5 bases at V and 8 bases at J, with 10 bases in the middle. Germline V gene lookup returns CDR1 SGHTA and CDR2 FQGNSA. The CDR3 consists of 12 residues. The CDR3 bases are TGTGCCAGCAGCCTTCCAGGCGACATTCAGTACTTC. Protein: CASSLPGDIQYF.

The rearrangement uses TRBV20-1 and TRBJ1-1; D may be TRBD1 (5 bases). Germline V gene data show CDR1 as DFQATT and CDR2 as SNEGSKA (reference sequence). This CDR3 comprises 11 residues. The V and J ends lost 3 bases and 6 bases respectively, with 8 bases between them. CDR3 sequence reads: CSASGGAEAFF. The CDR3 region has the DNA TGCAGTGCTAGCGGGGGTGCTGAAGCTTTCTTT.

The chain recombines TRBV7-2 with TRBJ1-1; D remains ambiguous. V was cut by 0 bases and J by 6 bases, with 11 bases left in between. CDR3 length equals 14 residues. Germline CDR1 reads SGHTA; CDR2 reads FQGNSA. CDR3 in amino acids: CASSLAIGQAEAFF. The DNA of the CDR3 is TGTGCCAGCAGCTTAGCGATTGGGCAGGCTGAAGCTTTCTTT.

The gene calls are TRBV9 and TRBJ2-5, with TRBD2 as a possible D gene (6 bases). The CDR3 extends over 14 amino acids. Trimming stripped 5 bases from V and 11 bases from J, with 22 bases between. Germline assignment: CDR1 SGDLS and CDR2 YYNGEE. CDR3 nucleotides: TGTGCCAGCAGTCGTGGGACGGACTACAATGAGCAGTACTTC. It encodes CASSRGTDYNEQYF.

Written as DNA, the CDR3 is TGTGCCAGCAGCCCCGATCGGGGGGCGCACACTGAAGCTTTCTTT. It specifies CASSPDRGAHTEAFF. The gene calls are TRBV9 and TRBJ1-1; possibly TRBD1 for D (6 bases). Germline V CDR1 and CDR2: SGDLS, YYNGEE. V lost 4 bases and J 3 bases, leaving 16 bases between the germline ends. The CDR3 is 15 amino acids.

The rearrangement joins TRBV14 to TRBJ2-2, with 7 bases identical to TRBD1. This CDR3 is 16 amino acids long. With 2 bases clipped from V and 7 bases from J, the junction kept 10 bases outside the gene matches. Germline V gene lookup returns CDR1 SGHDN and CDR2 FVKESK. This CDR3 is CASSQTPTGTGGELFF. For the CDR3, the DNA is TGTGCCAGCAGCCAAACCCCGACAGGGACCGGCGGGGAGCTGTTTTTT.

V is TRBV20-1 and J is TRBJ2-1; no reliable D call. Deletions cut 7 bases from V and 0 bases from J, with 7 bases between. The CDR3 has 12 residues. Germline V CDR1 and CDR2: DFQATT, SNEGSKA (reference sequence). The CDR3 nucleotides read TGCAGTGTGGGCGTCTCCTACAATGAGCAGTTCTTC. Translating it yields CSVGVSYNEQFF.

The rearrangement uses TRBV7-2 and TRBJ1-6; D may be TRBD1 (5 bases). This CDR3 contains 15 residues. CDR1 is SGHTA and CDR2 is FQGNSA in the germline V gene. V gave up 5 bases and J gave up 5 bases, with 13 bases separating them. DNA of the CDR3: TGTGCCAGCAGCGCCACACAGGACAATAATTCACCCCTCCACTTT. Translating gives CASSATQDNNSPLHF.

V gene TRBV6-5 combines with J gene TRBJ1-2, with D possibly matching TRBD1 (6 bases). The V end lost 6 bases, the J end lost 3 bases, and 14 bases lay between the germline ends. CDR1 is MNHEY and CDR2 is SVGAGI in the germline V gene. This CDR3 region has 14 residues. CDR3 region: CASSMDRKYYGYTF. In DNA form, the CDR3 reads TGTGCCAGCAGCATGGACAGAAAGTACTATGGCTACACCTTC.

This clonotype appeared once. Given a much more abundant clone one base away, this may be a read error. The chain couples TRBV29-1 to TRBJ1-1; the D gene is possibly TRBD1 (5 bases). The CDR3 has 13 residues. The germline gives CDR1 SQVTM, CDR2 ANQGSEA. This CDR3 reads CSVAGRANAEAFF. Here the CDR3 DNA reads TGCAGCGTTGCGGGCAGGGCGAACGCTGAAGCTTTCTTT.

This clonotype occurred once. This chain links TRBV7-2 with TRBJ1-1; D remains ambiguous. Trimming stripped 1 base from V and 6 bases from J, with 18 bases between. This CDR3 comprises 16 residues. CDR1 and CDR2 (germline): SGHTA, FQGNSA. The CDR3 sequence: CASSLGVTAVNAEAFF. CDR3 DNA sequence: TGTGCCAGCAGCTTAGGGGTGACTGCGGTCAACGCTGAAGCTTTCTTT.

In this sample, this clonotype turned up a few times. This chain links TRBV2 with TRBJ2-5; 8 bases are a match to TRBD1. The DNA matches TRBJ2-7 better at its end, which makes the J call doubtful. Germline assignment: CDR1 SNHLY and CDR2 FYNNEI. CDR3 length equals 14 residues. CDR3 protein: CASSIRTGPGEQYF. The CDR3 bases are TGTGCCAGCAGTATACGGACAGGGCCGGGCGAGCAGTACTTC.

The CDR3: CASSPSQYYTDTQYF. For the CDR3, the DNA is TGTGCCAGCAGTCCGTCTCAATACTACACAGATACGCAGTATTTT. The V and J genes are TRBV27 and TRBJ2-3; D is unclear. V was pared by 5 bases and J by 2 bases, with 14 bases between. Germline lookup yields CDR1 MNHEY and CDR2 SMNVEV (reference sequence). This CDR3 spans 15 amino acids.

The table lists this clonotype with a few counts. The chain links TRBV15 to TRBJ1-2; weak D call: TRBD1 (6 bases). Germline V CDR1 and CDR2: LNHNV, YYDKDF (reference sequence). Trimming took 4 bases from V and 7 from J, leaving 25 bases between them. The CDR3 has 17 residues. The CDR3 region is CATSTSQNADSFFGYTF. The CDR3 DNA reads as TGTGCCACCAGCACATCGCAGAATGCGGACAGCTTTTTTGGCTACACCTTC.

This clonotype was picked up a small number of times. J is TRBJ1-1 and V is TRBV21-1; TRBD1, the table's D call, lacks a check against the DNA. TRBV21-1 is labeled a pseudogene. This CDR3 has 17 residues. The CDR3 bases are TGTGCCAGCAGCGTCCCAACGGCAGGGGTCCGGAACACTGAAGCTTTCTTT. It yields the protein CASSVPTAGVRNTEAFF.

This clonotype was seen only a few times. The chain links TRBV5-1 to TRBJ2-1; TRBD1 is a possible D gene (6 bases). The CDR3 spans 15 residues. V shed 0 bases and J shed 5 bases, with 12 bases lying between them. The germline V gene has CDR1 SGHRS and CDR2 YFSETQ. The CDR3 is CASSLDPGVNNEQFF. CDR3 DNA sequence: TGCGCCAGCAGCTTGGACCCAGGGGTCAACAATGAGCAGTTCTTC.

The gene calls are TRBV20-1 and TRBJ2-1, with D uncertain. Germline CDR1 DFQATT, CDR2 SNEGSKA (reference sequence). The CDR3 spans 12 residues. V shed 4 bases and J shed 6 bases, with 10 bases lying between them. The CDR3 sequence: CSANRLSNEQFF. The CDR3 nucleotides read TGCAGTGCTAACCGCTTGTCCAATGAGCAGTTCTTC.

In DNA form, the CDR3 reads TGTGCCAGCAGCGTAGAGATCCAAACGACCAGTAATTCACCCCTCCACTTT. Protein: CASSVEIQTTSNSPLHF. The V call is TRBV9, the J call TRBJ1-6; D uncertain. The CDR3 has 17 residues. V shed 0 bases and J shed 6 bases, with 16 bases lying between them. Germline lookup yields CDR1 SGDLS and CDR2 YYNGEE. Filled out from reference TRBV9 and TRBJ1-6, the complete variable domain reads DSGVTQTPKHLITATGQRVTLRCSPRSGDLSVYWYQQSLDQGLQFLIQYYNGEERAKGNILERFSAQQFPDLHSELNLSSLELGDSALYFCASSVEIQTTSNSPLHFGNGTRLTVT.

V and J are TRBV5-6 and TRBJ2-7, with D perhaps TRBD1 (5 bases). CDR3 length: 13 amino acids. Trimming left V 1 base short and J 3 bases short, with 8 bases between. The germline CDR1 and CDR2 sequences are SGHDT and YYEEEE. CDR3 protein: CASSLRQYYEQYF. CDR3 nucleotide sequence: TGTGCCAGCAGCTTGCGACAGTACTACGAGCAGTACTTC.

This clonotype was found a few times. This chain connects TRBV15 to TRBJ2-1; 10 bases are shared with TRBD2. CDR3 size: 16 residues. Germline V lookup: CDR1 LNHNV, CDR2 YYDKDF (reference sequence). Germline trimming cut 0 bases from V and 8 bases from J; bases unmatched to any gene: 7. Here the CDR3 DNA reads TGTGCCACCAGCAGAGAAGCGGGAGGGAATGGGGATGAGCAGTTCTTC. This encodes CATSREAGGNGDEQFF.

The chain is built from TRBV4-1 and TRBJ1-5, with a weak D call TRBD1 (5 bases). The V and J ends lost 4 bases and 9 bases respectively, with 25 bases between them. The CDR3 is 17 residues long. The germline gives CDR1 MGHRA, CDR2 YSYEKL. The CDR3 bases are TGCGCCAGCAGCCTTTCGGACCCGGGACGGAACCGGGGGCCCCAGCATTTT. This codes for CASSLSDPGRNRGPQHF.

This clonotype was counted between two and nine times. The V and J genes are TRBV6-2 or TRBV6-3 and TRBJ2-1, with 8 bases identical to TRBD2. With V trimmed by 5 bases and J by 1 base, 10 bases remained unmatched. Germline-derived CDR1 and CDR2 are MNHEY and SVGEGT. There are 17 residues in the CDR3. CDR3 in DNA: TGTGCCAGCAGTCGCGAAGGTGCGGGAGGTTCCTACAATGAGCAGTTCTTC. The encoded protein is CASSREGAGGSYNEQFF.

The rearrangement links TRBV29-1 to TRBJ2-2; 8 bases map to TRBD1. CDR3 length: 15 amino acids. CDR1 is SQVTM and CDR2 is ANQGSEA in the germline V gene. The J segment lost 4 bases and the V segment lost 1 base, leaving 5 bases of the junction unmatched. The CDR3 loop reads CSVEGTGSTTGELFF. The CDR3 bases are TGCAGCGTTGAAGGGACAGGGTCCACCACCGGGGAGCTGTTTTTT.

The chain uses TRBV15 and TRBJ2-1; D is ambiguous. The V gene's germline CDR1 is LNHNV and CDR2 YYDKDF (reference sequence). Trimming pared 1 base from V and 2 bases from J, leaving 12 bases between. This CDR3 contains 16 residues. The CDR3 protein is CATSRGIPATYNEQFF. The CDR3 DNA follows: TGTGCCACCAGCAGAGGAATTCCAGCGACCTACAATGAGCAGTTCTTC.

This chain links TRBV5-1 with TRBJ1-6; D call uncertain. This CDR3 comprises 18 residues. Trimming removed 2 bases from V and 0 bases from J, with 15 bases in between. In germline, CDR1 is SGHRS, CDR2 YFSETQ. CDR3 loop: CASSLFGIRSSYNSPLHF. The DNA for the CDR3 is TGCGCCAGCAGCTTATTCGGGATACGAAGCTCCTATAATTCACCCCTCCACTTT.